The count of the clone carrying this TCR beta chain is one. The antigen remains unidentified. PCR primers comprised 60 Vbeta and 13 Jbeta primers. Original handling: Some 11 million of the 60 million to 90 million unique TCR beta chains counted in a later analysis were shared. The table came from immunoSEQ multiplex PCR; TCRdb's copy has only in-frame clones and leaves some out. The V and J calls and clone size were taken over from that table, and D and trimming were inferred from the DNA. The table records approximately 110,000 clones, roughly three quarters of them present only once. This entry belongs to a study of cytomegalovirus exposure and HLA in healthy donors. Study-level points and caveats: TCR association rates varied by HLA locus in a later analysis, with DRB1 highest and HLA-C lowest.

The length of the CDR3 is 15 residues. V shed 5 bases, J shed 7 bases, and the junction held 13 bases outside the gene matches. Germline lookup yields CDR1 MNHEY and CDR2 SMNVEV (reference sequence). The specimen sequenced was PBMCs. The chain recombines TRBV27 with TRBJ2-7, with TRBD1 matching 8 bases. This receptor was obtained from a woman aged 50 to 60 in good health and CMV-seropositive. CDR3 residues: CASSPRPGGTGEQYF. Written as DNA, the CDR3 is TGTGCCAGCAGTCCGCGCCCAGGGGGCACGGGGGAGCAGTACTTC.